This T cell receptor (beta chain) was recovered during a study of T cell responses to AZD1222 COVID-19 vaccine. Germline values: CDR1 SGHRS, CDR2 YFSETQ. V dropped 3 bases and J dropped 7; count of bases not matched to a gene: 3. The CDR3 consists of 13 residues. Profiling relied on immunoSEQ multiplex PCR, and the TCRdb table lists in-frame clones only, not all of them. The sample records more than 150,000 clones, about nine tenths being singletons. V and J are TRBV5-1 and TRBJ1-2, with 10 nucleotides matching TRBD1. The material sequenced was peripheral blood, taken on day 0 of AZD1222 vaccination. The receptor was isolated from an adult in good health. CDR3 nucleotides: TGCGCCAGCAGCTCGGGGACAGGGGTTGGCTACACCTTC. It encodes CASSSGTGVGYTF.